What follows are 30 T cell receptor beta chains derived from one specimen sequenced in a study of shared clonotypes between healthy human individuals. Using immunoSEQ multiplex PCR, the repertoire was profiled, and TCRdb retains in-frame clones only, with some absent. The data show about 1 million clones, around four fifths seen once. The source material was memory CD4+ T cells sorted from blood. The subset is: CD45RA-negative fraction. Every receptor here comes from a man between 18 and 35 years old in good health.

This clone has more than one count but fewer than ten. This chain connects TRBV5-6 to TRBJ2-3; 9 bases agree with TRBD2. The CDR3 contains 15 residues. Germline values: CDR1 SGHDT, CDR2 YYEEEE. V dropped 4 bases and J dropped 2; count of bases not matched to a gene: 5. CDR3 amino acids: CASSQTSGNTDTQYF. The DNA of the CDR3 is TGTGCCAGCAGCCAGACTAGCGGAAACACAGATACGCAGTATTTT.

The rearrangement joins TRBV10-3 to TRBJ2-2; 11 bases align to TRBD1. Germline loops: CDR1 ENHRY, CDR2 SYGVKD. The CDR3 extends over 16 amino acids. V lost 5 bases to trimming and J lost 6 bases; unmatched junction nucleotides: 8. The CDR3 DNA sequence: TGTGCCATCAGTTATCTCCGGGACAGGGGGTCCGGGGAGCTGTTTTTT. It yields the protein CAISYLRDRGSGELFF.

V and J are TRBV7-8 and TRBJ1-6; 10 bases agree with TRBD1. This CDR3 region has 16 residues. Germline lookup yields CDR1 SGHVS and CDR2 FQNEAQ. V shed 4 bases, J shed 4 bases, and the junction held 4 bases outside the gene matches. The CDR3 is CASSSPDRGYNSPLHF. DNA of the CDR3: TGTGCCAGCAGCTCTCCGGACAGGGGGTATAATTCACCCCTCCACTTT.

This rearrangement joins TRBV29-1 to TRBJ2-5; TRBD1 might be the D (6 bases). There are 14 residues in the CDR3. The germline CDR1 and CDR2 sequences are SQVTM and ANQGSEA. The germline V and J ends were trimmed by 6 bases and 4 bases, with 18 bases remaining between them. The CDR3 protein is CSVPPPGHRETQYF. As DNA, the CDR3 is TGCAGCGTCCCCCCCCCGGGACACAGAGAGACCCAGTACTTC. The full variable domain, rest sourced from reference TRBV29-1 and TRBJ2-5, is SAVISQKPSRDICQRGTSLTIQCQVDSQVTMMFWYRQQPGQSLTLIATANQGSEATYESGFVIDKFPISRPNLTFSTLTVSNMSPEDSSIYLCSVPPPGHRETQYFGPGTRLLVL.

The chain recombines TRBV18 with TRBJ1-2, with TRBD1 as a possible D gene (5 bases). Trimming pared 0 bases from V and 4 bases from J, leaving 12 bases between. The CDR3 is made up of 15 amino acids. Germline CDR1 reads KGHSH; CDR2 reads LQKENI. CDR3 sequence (DNA): TGTGCCAGCTCACCACCGACGGTGGGGCTCTATGGCTACACCTTC. Protein: CASSPPTVGLYGYTF. Full variable domain (remainder filled in from reference TRBV18 and TRBJ1-2): NAGVMQNPRHLVRRRGQEARLRCSPMKGHSHVYWYRQLPEEGLKFMVYLQKENIIDESGMPKERFSAEFPKEGPSILRIQQVVRGDSAAYFCASSPPTVGLYGYTFGSGTRLTVV.

The V gene is TRBV6-4, the J gene TRBJ1-6; no firm D call. Germline V gene data show CDR1 as MRHNA and CDR2 as SNTAGT. This CDR3 comprises 15 residues. The V and J ends lost 2 bases and 3 bases respectively, with 8 bases between them. CDR3 bases: TGTGCCAGCAGTGACATGACAAACTATAATTCACCCCTCCACTTT. Residues: CASSDMTNYNSPLHF.

This clone has only one observation. The rearrangement uses TRBV28 and TRBJ2-7, with TRBD2 identical over 8 bases. V gave up 6 bases and J gave up 2 bases; unmatched junction bases: 3. The germline gives CDR1 MDHEN, CDR2 SYDVKM. The CDR3 runs to 13 residues. CDR3 sequence reads: CASRPGGPYEQYF. CDR3 DNA: TGTGCCAGCAGGCCGGGGGGGCCCTACGAGCAGTACTTC.

V and J are TRBV5-4 and TRBJ1-1; D perhaps matches TRBD1 (6 bases). The CDR3 contains 14 residues. V was trimmed by 0 bases and J by 4 bases, leaving 10 bases between them. Germline V gene lookup returns CDR1 SGHNT and CDR2 YYREEE (reference sequence). DNA for the CDR3: TGTGCCAGCAGCTTGGTGGGGGGCCCCACTGAAGCTTTCTTT. It codes for CASSLVGGPTEAFF.

This clone showed up just once. V and J are TRBV10-3 and TRBJ2-2; 7 bases align to TRBD2. Germline V gives CDR1 ENHRY, CDR2 SYGVKD. Germline trimming cut 11 bases from V and 0 bases from J; bases unmatched to any gene: 6. The CDR3 spans 14 residues. In DNA form, the CDR3 reads TGTGCCGTAAAAAGCGGGGCGAACACCGGGGAGCTGTTTTTT. Translating it yields CAVKSGANTGELFF.

The chain joins TRBV4-2 to TRBJ2-7; D is tentatively TRBD1 or TRBD2 (5 bases each). Deletions cut 5 bases from V and 3 bases from J, with 14 bases between. The CDR3 sequence is 14 residues long. Looked up from germline, CDR1 is LGHNA and CDR2 is YNFKEQ. In nucleotides, the CDR3 is TGTGCCAGCAGCGACCGGGACGCCAACTACGAGCAGTACTTC. This sequence encodes CASSDRDANYEQYF.

CDR3 protein: CASRSQGGEKLFF. CDR3 nucleotides: TGTGCCAGTAGGTCCCAGGGGGGCGAAAAACTGTTTTTT. This chain joins TRBV6-1 and TRBJ1-4; 7 bases map to TRBD1. From germline, CDR1 is MNHNS and CDR2 SASEGT. The CDR3 loop spans 13 amino acids. V gave up 9 bases and J gave up 8 bases; unmatched junction bases: 9.

This clone was seen at least ten times. The gene calls are TRBV30 and TRBJ1-3, with 10 bases that match TRBD1. V gave up 5 bases and J gave up 6 bases; unmatched junction bases: 16. The CDR3 is 17 residues long. The germline gives CDR1 GTSNPN, CDR2 SVGIG (reference sequence). The CDR3 sequence: CAWGRGRTGGRENTIYF. As DNA, the CDR3 is TGTGCCTGGGGCAGGGGACGGACAGGGGGTAGAGAAAACACCATATATTTT.

The gene calls are TRBV28 and TRBJ1-6, with a possible D match to TRBD1 (6 bases). This CDR3 is built from 18 residues. With 4 bases removed from V and 0 bases from J, the gap between germline ends came to 16 bases. Germline CDR1 reads MDHEN; CDR2 reads SYDVKM. CDR3 residues: CASSSKQGSSSYNSPLHF. The CDR3 region has the DNA TGTGCCAGCAGTTCAAAACAGGGATCCAGCTCCTATAATTCACCCCTCCACTTT.

Of note for this clone: Other DNA sequences within the sample encode an identical CDR3. This chain joins TRBV7-9 and TRBJ2-3; D assignment may be TRBD1 or TRBD2 (5 bases each). Germline V gene lookup returns CDR1 SEHNR and CDR2 FQNEAQ (reference sequence). This CDR3 has 14 residues. V was clipped by 5 bases and J by 2 bases, with 11 bases between them. As DNA, the CDR3 is TGTGCCAGCAGCCGCTCCGGGGCCACAGATACGCAGTATTTT. Its protein product is CASSRSGATDTQYF.

This clone was seen only once. The rearrangement links TRBV30 to TRBJ2-1; 10 positions match TRBD2. This CDR3 comprises 14 residues. Germline V CDR1 and CDR2: GTSNPN, SVGIG (reference sequence). Trimming at V came to 0 bases and at J to 9 bases, leaving 5 bases not matched to a gene. CDR3 protein: CAWSVLAGSGEQFF. The CDR3 nucleotides read TGTGCCTGGAGTGTACTAGCGGGATCCGGTGAGCAGTTCTTC.

This chain uses TRBV7-2 with TRBJ2-1, with 16 bases fitting TRBD2. J was trimmed by 2 bases and V by 4 bases; bases with no gene match: 2. The CDR3 extends over 17 amino acids. From germline, CDR1 is SGHTA and CDR2 FQGNSA. The CDR3: CASSSGLAGGPYNEQFF. The CDR3, as DNA: TGTGCCAGCAGCTCGGGACTAGCGGGGGGGCCCTACAATGAGCAGTTCTTC.

As concerns this clone: This may arise from a read error, as a much more abundant clone is one base away. Here the CDR3 DNA reads TGCGCCAGCAGCGCGGGACAGAGCTCCTACGAGCAGTACTTC. Its translation: CASSAGQSSYEQYF. The gene calls are TRBV5-1 and TRBJ2-7; tentatively, D is TRBD1 (7 bases). The germline gives CDR1 SGHRS, CDR2 YFSETQ. This CDR3 is built from 14 residues. Trimming stripped 4 bases from V and 0 bases from J, with 11 bases between.

The chain carries TRBV6-6 and TRBJ1-6, with TRBD1 as a possible D gene (5 bases). This CDR3 has 14 residues. Per germline, CDR1 MNHNY and CDR2 SVGAGI (reference sequence). The ends were cut back, 4 bases at V and 5 bases at J, with 9 bases in the middle. This CDR3 reads CASSSRGNNSPLHF. CDR3 sequence (DNA): TGTGCCAGCAGTTCCCGGGGGAATAATTCACCCCTCCACTTT.

The V gene is TRBV9, the J gene TRBJ2-1, with 8 bases identical to TRBD2. The junction had 7 bases not matched to a gene; V was cut back by 0 bases and J by 2 bases. Germline CDR1 is SGDLS and CDR2 is YYNGEE. This CDR3 spans 17 amino acids. The CDR3 protein is CASSVDMGAGAYNEQFF. Written as DNA, the CDR3 is TGTGCCAGCAGCGTAGATATGGGAGCGGGGGCCTACAATGAGCAGTTCTTC.

V gene TRBV30 combines with J gene TRBJ1-3; D is undetermined. Germline values: CDR1 GTSNPN, CDR2 SVGIG (reference sequence). The V gene lost 0 bases and the J gene lost 0 bases, with 12 bases spanning the gap. The CDR3 length is 16 residues. CDR3 region: CAWSVPGTYSGNTIYF. The CDR3 bases are TGTGCCTGGAGTGTACCAGGTACTTACTCTGGAAACACCATATATTTT.

The chain joins TRBV28 to TRBJ2-5, with D perhaps matching TRBD1 (7 bases). V lost 3 bases to trimming and J lost 5 bases, with 16 bases between them. Germline lookup yields CDR1 MDHEN and CDR2 SYDVKM. The CDR3 is 15 amino acids. CDR3 DNA: TGTGCCAGCAGTTTTCAGGGGGGCCCTTCGGAGACCCAGTACTTC. Its translation is CASSFQGGPSETQYF.

The rearrangement joins TRBV28 to TRBJ1-4; TRBD1 aligns across 8 bases. CDR3 length: 15 amino acids. The V gene's germline CDR1 is MDHEN and CDR2 SYDVKM. With 6 bases clipped from V and 0 bases from J, the junction kept 3 bases outside the gene matches. The CDR3 nucleotides are TGTGCCAGCAGGCAACAGGGGGCAACTAATGAAAAACTGTTTTTT. This translates into CASRQQGATNEKLFF.

The J gene is TRBJ2-1, the V gene TRBV27, with 13 bases lining up with TRBD2. CDR1 and CDR2 from the germline V gene are MNHEY and SMNVEV (reference sequence). There are 16 residues in the CDR3. V dropped 5 bases and J dropped 8; count of bases not matched to a gene: 9. CDR3 in DNA: TGTGCCAGCAGTAGGCGACTAGCGGGAGGTAGGGATGAGCAGTTCTTC. This sequence encodes CASSRRLAGGRDEQFF.

This clone has only a few counts. The V gene is TRBV7-9, the J gene TRBJ2-2; no clear D gene. Germline V gene data show CDR1 as SEHNR and CDR2 as FQNEAQ (reference sequence). The CDR3 has 13 amino acids. V lost 4 bases and J lost 7, with 10 bases in between. This CDR3 is CASSSRSDGELFF. CDR3 in DNA: TGTGCCAGCAGCTCGAGATCTGACGGGGAGCTGTTTTTT.

The J gene is TRBJ2-7, the V gene TRBV6-1; TRBD1 agrees at 10 bases. Germline CDR1 is MNHNS and CDR2 is SASEGT. CDR3 size: 14 residues. V trimming: 6 bases; J trimming: 1 base; junction bases outside the gene matches: 3. This CDR3 reads CASRKDRGSYEQYF. CDR3 DNA: TGTGCCAGCAGAAAGGACAGGGGGTCCTACGAGCAGTACTTC.

The chain employs TRBV11-1 and TRBJ1-1; TRBD1 aligns across 7 bases. The germline V gene encodes CDR1 SGHAT and CDR2 FQDESV (reference sequence). The length of the CDR3 is 14 residues. V shed 4 bases, J shed 4 bases, and the junction held 6 bases outside the gene matches. The CDR3 DNA follows: TGTGCCAGCAGCTGGACAGGTCGGTCCACTGAAGCTTTCTTT. Translation gives CASSWTGRSTEAFF. Full variable domain (outside the CDR3, taken from reference TRBV11-1 and TRBJ1-1): EAEVAQSPRYKITEKSQAVAFWCDPISGHATLYWYRQILGQGPELLVQFQDESVVDDSQLPKDRFSAERLKGVDSTLKIQPAELGDSAMYLCASSWTGRSTEAFFGQGTRLTVV.

This clone was found a few times. The chain combines TRBV5-8 with TRBJ1-5, with TRBD1 matching 8 bases. V lost 4 bases and J lost 0; bases outside the gene matches: 9. Germline assignment: CDR1 SGHTS and CDR2 YDEGEE. CDR3 length: 17 residues. In DNA, the CDR3 is TGTGCCAGCAGCCCCACATCAGGGGGCCTTAGCAATCAGCCCCAGCATTTT. Translating gives CASSPTSGGLSNQPQHF.

The chain uses TRBV30 and TRBJ1-5, with TRBD1 matching over 9 bases. Germline-derived CDR1 and CDR2 are GTSNPN and SVGIG (reference sequence). The length of the CDR3 is 14 residues. Trimming removed 5 bases from V and 6 bases from J; junction bases left unmatched: 8. For the CDR3, the DNA is TGTGCCTGGTCTCCCGGGACAGGGTTTCAGCCCCAGCATTTT. Protein sequence: CAWSPGTGFQPQHF.

This clone appeared a few times. The identical CDR3 is also encoded by other nucleotide sequences in the sample. The chain is built from TRBV27 and TRBJ2-2; TRBD1 is a possible D gene (6 bases). V dropped 2 bases and J dropped 4 bases, with 8 bases sitting between them. Germline V gene sequence: CDR1 MNHEY, CDR2 SMNVEV (reference sequence). CDR3 length equals 14 residues. The CDR3: CASSLGRGTGELFF. CDR3 DNA sequence: TGTGCCAGCAGTTTAGGCAGGGGCACCGGGGAGCTGTTTTTT.

A note on this clone: Other DNA sequences of this sample code for an identical CDR3. The V call is TRBV5-1, the J call TRBJ2-1; 12 bases align to TRBD2. J gave up 8 bases and V 0 bases, and 3 bases lay outside the gene matches. The CDR3 spans 15 residues. Germline loops: CDR1 SGHRS, CDR2 YFSETQ. The CDR3 region is CASSLGLAGVDEQFF. The CDR3, as DNA: TGCGCCAGCAGCTTGGGACTAGCGGGGGTCGATGAGCAGTTCTTC.